These 4 T cell receptor beta chains originate from one sample sequenced in a study of cytomegalovirus exposure and HLA in healthy donors. PCR used 60 Vbeta primers and 13 Jbeta primers. Data came from immunoSEQ multiplex PCR; TCRdb stores just in-frame clones and leaves some out. This sample has about 64,000 clones, with under 85% found just once. The sequenced sample was PBMCs. The receptors come from a male donor in good health and CMV-seropositive.

The rearrangement joins TRBV16 to TRBJ2-7, with TRBD2 as a possible D gene (5 bases). V was pared by 3 bases and J by 5 bases, with 14 bases between. From germline, CDR1 is KGHSY and CDR2 FQNENV. This CDR3 is 14 amino acids long. CDR3 loop: CASSQLPHGDEQYF. CDR3 coding DNA: TGTGCCAGCAGCCAGCTCCCCCACGGGGACGAGCAGTACTTC. Full variable domain (missing parts from reference TRBV16 and TRBJ2-7): GEEVAQTPKHLVRGEGQKAKLYCAPIKGHSYVFWYQQVLKNEFKFLISFQNENVFDETGMPKERFSAKCLPNSPCSLEIQATKLEDSAVYFCASSQLPHGDEQYFGPGTRLTVT.

On this clone: Sequence at one end of the junction differs from germline and may be a read error. The chain uses TRBV7-3 and TRBJ2-2; D is ambiguous. From germline, CDR1 is SGHTA and CDR2 FQGTGA. The CDR3 spans 12 residues. The CDR3 here is CASSLNIGELFF. As DNA, the CDR3 is TGTGCCAGCAGCTTAAACATCGGGGAGCTGTTTTTT.

The J gene is TRBJ2-2, the V gene TRBV19; 9 bases fit TRBD1. The CDR3 contains 17 residues. The trim removed 3 bases at V and 4 bases at J, leaving 9 bases unmatched. Germline V lookup: CDR1 LNHDA, CDR2 SQIVND (reference sequence). CDR3 nucleotide sequence: TGTGCCAGTAGTATTTCACCGGGACAGGGATCCACCGGGGAGCTGTTTTTT. Its translation is CASSISPGQGSTGELFF.

V gene TRBV7-9 combines with J gene TRBJ1-5; a possible D gene is TRBD1 (5 bases). Germline V gene lookup returns CDR1 SEHNR and CDR2 FQNEAQ (reference sequence). This CDR3 is built from 13 residues. Deletions cut 3 bases from V and 5 bases from J, with 8 bases between. In DNA, the CDR3 is TGTGCCAGCAGCTTGGGGGGAGATCAGCCCCAGCATTTT. It specifies CASSLGGDQPQHF.